Shown below are 5 T cell receptor beta chains from a single sample sequenced in a study of T cell repertoires and Cas9 in healthy adults. Data came from immunoSEQ multiplex PCR; TCRdb stores just in-frame clones and leaves some out. The sample records around 20,000 clones, roughly nine tenths being singletons. Sequencing was done on a sample of CD4+ effector T cells (CD127+, CD25-, CD137-, CD154-) from PBMCs; culture status not recorded. The receptors were gathered from a human donor in good health.

V and J are TRBV7-9 and TRBJ2-1; the D gene is possibly TRBD2 (6 bases). This CDR3 is built from 16 residues. The germline gives CDR1 SEHNR, CDR2 FQNEAQ (reference sequence). The V gene lost 5 bases and the J gene lost 0 bases, with 14 bases spanning the gap. The CDR3 DNA sequence: TGTGCCAGCAGCCCCGCCGGGAGTTTCTCCTACAATGAGCAGTTCTTC. Translated, it gives CASSPAGSFSYNEQFF.

On this clone itself: A junction end diverges from the germline sequence, so it may reflect a read error. CDR3 region: CAGSLVGRNYGYTF. The DNA for the CDR3 is TGTGCCGGCAGCTTGGTGGGGCGAAACTATGGCTACACCTTC. The chain combines TRBV5-5 with TRBJ1-2, with a weak D call TRBD1 (5 bases). CDR3 size: 14 residues. Germline V lookup: CDR1 SGHKS, CDR2 YYEKEE (reference sequence).

A note on this clone: The junction departs from the called germline gene at one end, perhaps through a read error. The chain is built from TRBV27 and TRBJ2-1; 16 bases match TRBD2. Germline CDR1 reads MNHEY; CDR2 reads SMNVEV (reference sequence). The CDR3 extends over 19 amino acids. The chain's CDR3 is CATSSWGTSGGAFYNEQFF. As DNA, the CDR3 is TGTGCCACCAGTTCCTGGGGGACTAGCGGGGGGGCGTTCTACAATGAGCAGTTCTTC.

The V call is TRBV7-2, the J call TRBJ2-7; D perhaps matches TRBD2 (5 bases). V was clipped by 2 bases and J by 7 bases, with 12 bases between them. The V gene's germline CDR1 is SGHTA and CDR2 FQGNSA. The CDR3 has 13 residues. The CDR3 loop reads CASSLQRLGEQYF. CDR3 nucleotides: TGTGCCAGCAGCTTACAGCGGTTAGGGGAGCAGTACTTC.

This chain links TRBV5-1 with TRBJ2-7; D ambiguous. V lost 3 bases, J lost 4 bases, and 11 bases lay in between. The CDR3 covers 13 residues. Germline CDR1 is SGHRS and CDR2 is YFSETQ. The CDR3 loop reads CASSSITDYEQYF. In nucleotides, the CDR3 is TGCGCCAGCAGCTCGATCACAGATTACGAGCAGTACTTC. Full variable domain (remainder filled in from reference TRBV5-1 and TRBJ2-7): KAGVTQTPRYLIKTRGQQVTLSCSPISGHRSVSWYQQTPGQGLQFLFEYFSETQRNKGNFPGRFSGRQFSNSRSEMNVSTLELGDSALYLCASSSITDYEQYFGPGTRLTVT.